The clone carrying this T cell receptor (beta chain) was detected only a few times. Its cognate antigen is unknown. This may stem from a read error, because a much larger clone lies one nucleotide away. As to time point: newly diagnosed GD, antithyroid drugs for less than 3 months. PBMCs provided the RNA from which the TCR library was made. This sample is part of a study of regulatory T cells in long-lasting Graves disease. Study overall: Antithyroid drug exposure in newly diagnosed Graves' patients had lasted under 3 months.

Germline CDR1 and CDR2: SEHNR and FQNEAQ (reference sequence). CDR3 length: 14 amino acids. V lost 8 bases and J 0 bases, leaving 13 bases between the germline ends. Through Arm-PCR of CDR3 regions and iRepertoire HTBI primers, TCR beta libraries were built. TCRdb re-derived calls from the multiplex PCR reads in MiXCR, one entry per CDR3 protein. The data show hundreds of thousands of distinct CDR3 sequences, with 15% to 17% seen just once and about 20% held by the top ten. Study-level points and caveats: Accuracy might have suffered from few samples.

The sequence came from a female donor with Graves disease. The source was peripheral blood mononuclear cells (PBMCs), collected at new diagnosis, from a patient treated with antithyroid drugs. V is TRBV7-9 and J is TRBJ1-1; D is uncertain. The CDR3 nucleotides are TGTGCCAGCGGCCTGAAAGAGATGAACACTGAAGCTTTCTTT. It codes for CASGLKEMNTEAFF.